The T cell receptor beta chain described here comes from a study of T cell responses to AZD1222 COVID-19 vaccine. Overall study findings and caveats: Spike-wide vaccine-associated CD4 TCRs dominated at 160-218 and 743-854. Clonal diversity may have been underestimated in mostly white British donors. Increased Spike-specific TCR breadth and depth were observed after two AZD1222 doses. Every sample of the repertoires postdated the peak T cell response.

The CDR3 is 13 amino acids. V shed 8 bases and J 7 bases; nucleotides not matched to a gene: 6. About this clone itself: Its antigen is not known.

TCRdb's table, derived via immunoSEQ multiplex PCR, lists solely in-frame clones and lacks some. The sample includes fewer than 120,000 clones, about 95% of them seen just once. The sequencing here drew on peripheral blood, taken 28 days after the second AZD1222 dose. The chain links TRBV12-3 or TRBV12-4 to TRBJ1-5; TRBD1 agrees at 9 bases. The TCR comes from an adult who received the AZD1222 COVID-19 vaccine. The CDR3 DNA is TGTGCCAGCTGTCCGGACAGGGGCCAGCCCCAGCATTTT. Amino acids: CASCPDRGQPQHF.